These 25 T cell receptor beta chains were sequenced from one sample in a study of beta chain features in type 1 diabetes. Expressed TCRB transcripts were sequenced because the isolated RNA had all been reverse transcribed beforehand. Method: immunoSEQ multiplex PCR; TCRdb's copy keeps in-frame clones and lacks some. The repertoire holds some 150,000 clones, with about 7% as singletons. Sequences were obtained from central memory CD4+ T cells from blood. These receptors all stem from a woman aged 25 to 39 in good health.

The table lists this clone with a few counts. DNA for the CDR3: TGTGCCAGCAGTGTCTACAGGGGGGACGAGCAGTACTTC. The encoded protein is CASSVYRGDEQYF. J is TRBJ2-7 and V is TRBV2; 8 bases are shared with TRBD1. From germline, CDR1 is SNHLY and CDR2 FYNNEI. This CDR3 region has 13 residues. With V trimmed by 4 bases and J by 5 bases, 4 bases remained unmatched.

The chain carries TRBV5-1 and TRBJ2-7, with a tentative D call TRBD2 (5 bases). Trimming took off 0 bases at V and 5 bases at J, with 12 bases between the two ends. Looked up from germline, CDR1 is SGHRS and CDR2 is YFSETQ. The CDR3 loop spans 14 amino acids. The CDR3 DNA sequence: TGCGCCAGCAGCTTGGAGTTGGGGAGAGACGAGCAGTACTTC. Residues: CASSLELGRDEQYF.

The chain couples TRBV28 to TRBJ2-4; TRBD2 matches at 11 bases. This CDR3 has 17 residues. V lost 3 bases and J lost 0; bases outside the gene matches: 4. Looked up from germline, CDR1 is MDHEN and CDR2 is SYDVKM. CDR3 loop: CASSFPGLAGAKNIQYF. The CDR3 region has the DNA TGTGCCAGCAGTTTCCCAGGACTAGCGGGAGCCAAAAACATTCAGTACTTC.

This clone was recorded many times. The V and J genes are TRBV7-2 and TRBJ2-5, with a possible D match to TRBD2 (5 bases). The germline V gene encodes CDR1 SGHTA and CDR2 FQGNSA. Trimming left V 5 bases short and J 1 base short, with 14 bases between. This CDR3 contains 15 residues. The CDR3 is CASSPALAGQETQYF. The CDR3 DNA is TGTGCCAGCAGCCCGGCGCTAGCAGGCCAAGAGACCCAGTACTTC.

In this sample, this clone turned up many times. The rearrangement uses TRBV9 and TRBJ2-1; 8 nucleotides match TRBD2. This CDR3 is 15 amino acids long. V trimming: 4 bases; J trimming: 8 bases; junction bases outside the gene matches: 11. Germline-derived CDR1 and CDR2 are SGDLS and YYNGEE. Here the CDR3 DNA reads TGTGCCAGCAGCTCCCGGGGTAGCGGGAATGATGAGCAGTTCTTC. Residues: CASSSRGSGNDEQFF.

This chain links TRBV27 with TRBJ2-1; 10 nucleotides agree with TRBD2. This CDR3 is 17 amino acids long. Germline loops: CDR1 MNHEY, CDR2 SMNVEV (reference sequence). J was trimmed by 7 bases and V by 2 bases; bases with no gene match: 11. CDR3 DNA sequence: TGTGCCAGCAGTTTAGGCTTACGTAGCGGGAGGAGTAATGAGCAGTTCTTC. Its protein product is CASSLGLRSGRSNEQFF.

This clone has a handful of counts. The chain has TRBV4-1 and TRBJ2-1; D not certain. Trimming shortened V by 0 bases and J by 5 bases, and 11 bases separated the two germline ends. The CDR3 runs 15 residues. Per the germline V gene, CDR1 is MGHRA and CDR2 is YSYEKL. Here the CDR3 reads CASSQDPHQDNEQFF. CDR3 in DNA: TGCGCCAGCAGCCAAGACCCGCACCAGGACAATGAGCAGTTCTTC.

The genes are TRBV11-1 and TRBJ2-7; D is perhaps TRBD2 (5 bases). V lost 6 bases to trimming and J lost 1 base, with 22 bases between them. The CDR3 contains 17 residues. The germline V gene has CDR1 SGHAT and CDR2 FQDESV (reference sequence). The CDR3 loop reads CASSRRSTGMISYEQYF. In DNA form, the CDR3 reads TGTGCCAGCAGTCGTCGTAGTACCGGGATGATTTCCTACGAGCAGTACTTC.

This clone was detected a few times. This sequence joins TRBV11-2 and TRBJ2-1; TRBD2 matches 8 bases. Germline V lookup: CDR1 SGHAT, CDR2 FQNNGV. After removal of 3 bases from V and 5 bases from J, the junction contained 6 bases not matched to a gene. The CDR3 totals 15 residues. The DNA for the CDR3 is TGTGCCAGCAGCTTCGCGACTAGCGAAAACAATGAGCAGTTCTTC. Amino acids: CASSFATSENNEQFF.

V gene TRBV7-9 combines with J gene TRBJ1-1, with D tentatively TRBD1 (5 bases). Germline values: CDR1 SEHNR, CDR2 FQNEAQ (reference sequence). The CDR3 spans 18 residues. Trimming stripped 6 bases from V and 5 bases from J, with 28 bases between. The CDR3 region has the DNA TGTGCCAGCAGTTTACTTCGGCGGGGGAAAAAAGAAGGGACTGAAGCTTTCTTT. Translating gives CASSLLRRGKKEGTEAFF.

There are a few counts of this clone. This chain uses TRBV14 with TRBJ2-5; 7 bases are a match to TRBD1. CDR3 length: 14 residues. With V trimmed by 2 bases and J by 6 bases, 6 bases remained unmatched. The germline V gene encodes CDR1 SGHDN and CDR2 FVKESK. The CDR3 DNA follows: TGTGCCAGCAGCCAAAAGGGGGCTACAAAGACCCAGTACTTC. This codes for CASSQKGATKTQYF. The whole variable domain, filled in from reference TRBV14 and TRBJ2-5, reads EAGVTQFPSHSVIEKGQTVTLRCDPISGHDNLYWYRRVMGKEIKFLLHFVKESKQDESGMPNNRFLAERTGGTYSTLKVQPAELEDSGVYFCASSQKGATKTQYFGPGTRLLVL.

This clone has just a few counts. In DNA form, the CDR3 reads TGTGCCATCAGTGAAAGGCAGCCAGGTGAGGGCTACACCTTC. It is translated as CAISERQPGEGYTF. The J gene is TRBJ1-2, the V gene TRBV10-3; D not resolved. Germline V gene data show CDR1 as ENHRY and CDR2 as SYGVKD. CDR3 length: 14 residues. The V and J ends lost 3 bases and 8 bases respectively, with 16 bases between them.

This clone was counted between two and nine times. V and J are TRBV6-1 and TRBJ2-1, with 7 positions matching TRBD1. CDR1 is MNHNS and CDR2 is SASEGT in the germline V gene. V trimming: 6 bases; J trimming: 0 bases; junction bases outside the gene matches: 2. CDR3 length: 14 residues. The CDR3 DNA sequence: TGTGCCAGCAGACAGGGGAACTCCTACAATGAGCAGTTCTTC. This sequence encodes CASRQGNSYNEQFF.

CDR3 nucleotide sequence: TGTGCCAGCAGCCCCCGGGAGCATGGCTACACCTTC. Protein: CASSPREHGYTF. The genes are TRBV7-9 and TRBJ1-2; D gene unclear. The germline V gene has CDR1 SEHNR and CDR2 FQNEAQ (reference sequence). The CDR3 is 12 amino acids. V lost 5 bases, J lost 6 bases, and 10 bases lay in between.

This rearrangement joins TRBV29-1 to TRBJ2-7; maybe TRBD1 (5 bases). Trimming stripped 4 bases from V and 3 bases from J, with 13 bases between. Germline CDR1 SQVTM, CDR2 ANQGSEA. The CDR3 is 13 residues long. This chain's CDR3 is CSVVNRGNYEQYF. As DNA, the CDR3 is TGCAGCGTTGTTAATAGGGGAAACTACGAGCAGTACTTC.

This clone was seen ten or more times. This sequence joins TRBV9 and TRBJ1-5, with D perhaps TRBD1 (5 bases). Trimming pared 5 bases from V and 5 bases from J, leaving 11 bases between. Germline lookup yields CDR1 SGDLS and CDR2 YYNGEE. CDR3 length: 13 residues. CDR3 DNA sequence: TGTGCCAGCAGTGAGGACACGCATCAGCCCCAGCATTTT. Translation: CASSEDTHQPQHF.

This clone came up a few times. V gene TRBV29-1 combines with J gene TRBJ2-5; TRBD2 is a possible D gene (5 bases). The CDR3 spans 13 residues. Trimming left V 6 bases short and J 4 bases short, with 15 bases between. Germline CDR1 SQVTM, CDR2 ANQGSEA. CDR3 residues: CSVGSSLGETQYF. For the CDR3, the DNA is TGCAGCGTAGGGAGCAGCCTGGGAGAGACCCAGTACTTC.

The CDR3 DNA reads as TGTGCCTGGGCGGGAGAAGTTACCGGGGAGCTGTTTTTT. Translating it yields CAWAGEVTGELFF. This chain connects TRBV30 to TRBJ2-2, with 7 bases that match TRBD2. The CDR3 contains 13 residues. The J segment lost 5 bases and the V segment lost 5 bases, leaving 5 bases of the junction unmatched. The V gene's germline CDR1 is GTSNPN and CDR2 SVGIG (reference sequence).

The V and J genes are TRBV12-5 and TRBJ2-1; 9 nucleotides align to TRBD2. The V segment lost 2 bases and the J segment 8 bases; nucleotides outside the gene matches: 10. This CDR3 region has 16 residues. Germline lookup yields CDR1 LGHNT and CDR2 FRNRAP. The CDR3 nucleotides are TGTGCTAGTGGTTTGACCGGGACTAGCTCGGCGGATGAGCAGTTCTTC. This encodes CASGLTGTSSADEQFF.

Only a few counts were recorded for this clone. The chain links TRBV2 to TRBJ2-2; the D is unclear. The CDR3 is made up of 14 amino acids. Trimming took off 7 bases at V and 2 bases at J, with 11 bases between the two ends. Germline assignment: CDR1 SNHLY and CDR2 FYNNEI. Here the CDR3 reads CASKSIGNTGELFF. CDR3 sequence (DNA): TGTGCCAGCAAATCTATTGGTAACACCGGGGAGCTGTTTTTT.

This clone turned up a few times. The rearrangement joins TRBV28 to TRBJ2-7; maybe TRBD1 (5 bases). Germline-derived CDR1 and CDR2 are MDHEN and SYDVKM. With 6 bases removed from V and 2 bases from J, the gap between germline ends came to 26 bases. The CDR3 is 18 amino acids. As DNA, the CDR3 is TGTGCCAGCAGCCCCCGCGGCCTCAGGGCTTGGGGAACCTACGAGCAGTACTTC. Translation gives CASSPRGLRAWGTYEQYF.

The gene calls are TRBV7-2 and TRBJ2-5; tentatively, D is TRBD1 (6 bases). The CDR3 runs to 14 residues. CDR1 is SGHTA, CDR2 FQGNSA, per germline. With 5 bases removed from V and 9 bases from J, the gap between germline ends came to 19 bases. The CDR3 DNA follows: TGTGCCAGCAGCCCAATTGAGTTCAAGGGGGCCCAGTACTTC. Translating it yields CASSPIEFKGAQYF.

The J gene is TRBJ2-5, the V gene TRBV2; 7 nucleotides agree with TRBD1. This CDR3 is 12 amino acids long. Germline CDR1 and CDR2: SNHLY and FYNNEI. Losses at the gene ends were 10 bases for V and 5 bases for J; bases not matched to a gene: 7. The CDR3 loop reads CAIRQGGETQYF. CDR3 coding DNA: TGTGCCATCCGACAGGGTGGGGAGACCCAGTACTTC.

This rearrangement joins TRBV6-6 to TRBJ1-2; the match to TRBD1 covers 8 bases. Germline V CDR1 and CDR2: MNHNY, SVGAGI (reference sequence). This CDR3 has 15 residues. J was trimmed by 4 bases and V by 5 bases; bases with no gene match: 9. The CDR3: CASSAPRQGFYGYTF. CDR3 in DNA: TGTGCCAGCAGTGCCCCAAGACAGGGGTTCTATGGCTACACCTTC.

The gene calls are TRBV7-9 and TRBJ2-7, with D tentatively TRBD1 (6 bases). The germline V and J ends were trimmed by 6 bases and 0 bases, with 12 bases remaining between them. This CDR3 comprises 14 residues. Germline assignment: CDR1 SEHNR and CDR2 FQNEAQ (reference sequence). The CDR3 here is CASSQGQYSYEQYF. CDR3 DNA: TGTGCCAGCAGTCAGGGACAATACTCCTACGAGCAGTACTTC.